Listed below are T cell receptor beta chains from one sample, sequenced in a study of T-cell reconstitution after alpha-beta-depleted transplantation in children. TCRdb used MiXCR to reprocess the PCR reads, holding one entry per CDR3 protein. The sample includes around 93,000 distinct CDR3 sequences, 6.5% to 8.5% seen only once; the top ten take 6.9%. The sample consisted of PBMCs from the stem cell graft donor, taken from the stem cell graft. The source of these receptors is a human donor who donated a stem cell graft to a child with congenital amegakaryocytic thrombocytopenia. CDR3s include the opening cysteine and the closing phenylalanine or tryptophan.

>TRBJ2-3|TRBV12-3/TRBV12-4
CASSTAGGRGTDTQYF
>TRBJ2-7|TRBV5-1
CASSLEGQEAYEQYF
>TRBJ1-6|TRBV18
CASSPNRDSPLHF
>TRBJ1-1|TRBV5-8
CASRVNTEAFF
>TRBJ2-5|TRBV5-5
CASSHRQGQETQYF
>TRBJ2-3|TRBV7-2
CASSSGAGGVDTQYF
>TRBJ1-5|TRBV20-1
CSATGASNQPQHF
>TRBJ2-1|TRBV18
CASSPPYNEQFF
>TRBJ2-2|TRBV20-1
CSANERDTGELFF
>TRBJ2-2|TRBV12-3/TRBV12-4
CASMPDPGELFF
>TRBJ2-5|TRBV6-5
CASSYPTGTAQETQYF
>TRBJ1-1|TRBV12-3/TRBV12-4
CASTLGDMDTEAFF
>TRBJ1-1|TRBV7-9
CASSLSGPINTEAFF
>TRBJ1-4|TRBV12-3/TRBV12-4
CASSFEPSLWEKLFF
>TRBJ2-7|TRBV5-1
CASSGGRTYEQYF
>TRBJ2-1|TRBV5-1
CASSPRAGGNWNEQFF
>TRBJ2-3|TRBV20-1
CSAWGGGRDFTDTQYF
>TRBJ2-2|TRBV25-1
CASSEGWGSTNTGELFF
>TRBJ2-5|TRBV6-5
CASSYSPVRETQYF
>TRBJ2-5|TRBV20-1
CSARSGVPGSETQYF
>TRBJ2-7|TRBV28
CASSARGDQYF
>TRBJ2-2|TRBV28
CASSPRIGAQLSGSLINTGELFF
>TRBJ2-7|TRBV12-3/TRBV12-4
CASSWSGEEQYF
>TRBJ1-2|TRBV5-1
CASSLNTGSNYGYTF
>TRBJ2-7|TRBV4-1
CASSQDHIRTGGSYAQYF
>TRBJ1-6|TRBV12-3/TRBV12-4
CASSLGGSQNSPLHF
>TRBJ2-1|TRBV10-3
CAISVDRVNEQFF